This TCR beta chain stems from a study of T cells in localized non-small cell lung cancer. Per the germline V gene, CDR1 is MDHEN and CDR2 is SYDVKM. The CDR3 length is 15 residues. The V and J ends lost 5 bases and 0 bases respectively, with 11 bases between them. The data were produced by immunoSEQ multiplex PCR, yet TCRdb's version contains in-frame clones alone and is incomplete. The sample has 25,000 to 35,000 clones, 94% seen once. The sequence derives from a woman aged 40-70 years with stage I lung adenocarcinoma. The sequenced sample was peripheral blood, obtained before any cancer treatment. This rearrangement joins TRBV28 to TRBJ1-3, with D perhaps matching TRBD1 (5 bases). DNA for the CDR3: TGTGCCAGCAGTCTCCCTGGGGCCTCTGGAAACACCATATATTTT. Translating gives CASSLPGASGNTIYF.